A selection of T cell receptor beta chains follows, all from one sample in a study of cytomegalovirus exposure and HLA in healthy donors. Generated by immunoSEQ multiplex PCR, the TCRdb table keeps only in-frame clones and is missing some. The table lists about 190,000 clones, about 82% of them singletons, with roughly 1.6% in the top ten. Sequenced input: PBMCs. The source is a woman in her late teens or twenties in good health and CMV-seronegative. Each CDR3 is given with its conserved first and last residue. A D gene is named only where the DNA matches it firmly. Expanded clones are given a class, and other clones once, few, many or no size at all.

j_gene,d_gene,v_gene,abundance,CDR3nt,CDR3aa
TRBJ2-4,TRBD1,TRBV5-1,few,TGCGCCAGCAGCTCGATAGGGACAGGGGGTCGGAATGGCATTCAGTACTTC,CASSSIGTGGRNGIQYF
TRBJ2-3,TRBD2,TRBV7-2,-,TGTGCCAGCAGCTTAGGGACTAGCTTGAATACGCAGTATTTT,CASSLGTSLNTQYF
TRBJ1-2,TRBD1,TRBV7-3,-,TGTGCCAGCAGCTTTCAGGGGGTTTATGGCTACACCTTC,CASSFQGVYGYTF
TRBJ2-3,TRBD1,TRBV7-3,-,TGTGCCAGCAGCTTCGACAGGGGTGCCGATACGCAGTATTTT,CASSFDRGADTQYF
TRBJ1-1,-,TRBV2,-,TGTGCCAGCATAAAGGGGTTGAACACTGAAGCTTTCTTT,CASIKGLNTEAFF
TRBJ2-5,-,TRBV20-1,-,TGCAGTGCTAGAGGGCTAGAGACCCAGTACTTC,CSARGLETQYF
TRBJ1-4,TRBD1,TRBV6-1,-,TGTGCCAGCAGTGGGGTGGACAGGGGGAGGGAAAAACTGTTTTTT,CASSGVDRGREKLFF
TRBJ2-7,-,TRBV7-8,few,TGTGCCAGCAGCTTAAGTACAGGCTACGAGCAGTACTTC,CASSLSTGYEQYF
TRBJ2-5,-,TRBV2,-,TGTGCCAGCAGTGTGACGGGGGAGACCCAGTACTTC,CASSVTGETQYF
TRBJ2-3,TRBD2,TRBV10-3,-,TGTGCCATCAGTGAGTATCGGCCGGGCGGGAGGATGGAGTATTCAGATACGCAGTATTTT,CAISEYRPGGRMEYSDTQYF
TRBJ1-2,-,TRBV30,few,TGTGCCTGGCACGGCAGGGTATACTATGGCTACACCTTC,CAWHGRVYYGYTF
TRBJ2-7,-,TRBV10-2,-,TGCGCCAGCCGAAAAGGAGATTTAGTCCTCGGCGGTAAAGGCTACGAGCAGTACTTC,CASRKGDLVLGGKGYEQYF
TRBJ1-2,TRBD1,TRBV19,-,TGTGCCAGTACCTCACCGGGACAGCAAGCCCACTATGGCTACACCTTC,CASTSPGQQAHYGYTF
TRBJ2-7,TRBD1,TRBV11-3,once,TGTGCCACCTCGCCACCGGGACAGGGAGTTCGTGAGCAGTACTTC,CATSPPGQGVREQYF
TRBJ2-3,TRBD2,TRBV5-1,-,TGCGCCAGCAGCCCCCGAAGACCGACTAGCGTGGCGGATACGCAGTATTTT,CASSPRRPTSVADTQYF
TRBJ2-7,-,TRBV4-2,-,TGTGCCAGCAGCCAAACTCGTCTAGTCTCCTACGAGCAGTACTTC,CASSQTRLVSYEQYF
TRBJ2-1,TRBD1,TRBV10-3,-,TGTGCCATCAGGAGACCACAGGGGGCAGAGCGCAATGAGCAGTTCTTC,CAIRRPQGAERNEQFF
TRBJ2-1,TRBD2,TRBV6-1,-,TGTGCCAGCAGTGGCCCACTAGCGGGGGGCTGGAATGAGCAGTTCTTC,CASSGPLAGGWNEQFF
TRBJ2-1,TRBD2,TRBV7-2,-,TGTGCCAGCAGCTTAGTTGCGGGACTAGCGGCCCATGAGCAGTTCTTC,CASSLVAGLAAHEQFF
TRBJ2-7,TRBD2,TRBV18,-,TGTGCCAGCTCATCCCCTAGCGGGAGCTCCTACGAGCAGTACTTC,CASSSPSGSSYEQYF
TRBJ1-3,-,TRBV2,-,TGTGCCAGCAGTGAAGAACACTACTCTGTAGGGGGTATATATTTT,CASSEEHYSVGGIYF
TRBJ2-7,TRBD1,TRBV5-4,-,TGTGCCAGCAGCTCCGGGACAGGGGGCTCCTACGAGCAGTACTTC,CASSSGTGGSYEQYF
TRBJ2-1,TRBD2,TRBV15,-,TGTGCCACCAGCTCATCAGGGACTAGCGGGAGGGCCCAGCTGTTCTTC,CATSSSGTSGRAQLFF
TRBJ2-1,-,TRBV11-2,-,TGTGCCAGCAGCTTTAGATATGAGCAGTTCTTC,CASSFRYEQFF
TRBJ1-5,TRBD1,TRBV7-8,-,TGTGCCAGCAGCTTAACAACAGGGGAGAGCAATCAGCCCCAGCATTTT,CASSLTTGESNQPQHF
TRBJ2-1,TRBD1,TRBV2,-,TGTGCCAGCAGCCCGGACAGGGGTGGACGCAATGAGCAGTTCTTC,CASSPDRGGRNEQFF
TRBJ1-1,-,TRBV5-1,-,TGCGCCAGCAGCTTTGGCCAGAAGAACACTGAAGCTTTCTTT,CASSFGQKNTEAFF
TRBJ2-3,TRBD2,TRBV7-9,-,TGTGCCAGCAGCTTAGATCGGGGGGCAGATACGCAGTATTTT,CASSLDRGADTQYF
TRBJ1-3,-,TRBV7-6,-,TGTGCCAGCAGTTCGGGTGCCTCTGGAAACACCATATATTTT,CASSSGASGNTIYF
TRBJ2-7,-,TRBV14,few,TGTGCCAGCAGTGACGGGATTAGCTACGAGCAGTACTTC,CASSDGISYEQYF
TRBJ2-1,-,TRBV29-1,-,TGCAGCGCAGGATTGACAGCCTACAATGAGCAGTTCTTC,CSAGLTAYNEQFF
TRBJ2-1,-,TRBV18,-,TGTGCCAGCTCACCGCAGGACATCGGGGGATCCGGGAATGAGCAGTTCTTC,CASSPQDIGGSGNEQFF
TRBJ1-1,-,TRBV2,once,TGTGCCAGCATTAGGGAGGGCACTGAAGCTTTCTTT,CASIREGTEAFF
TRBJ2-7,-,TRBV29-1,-,TGCAGCATAGAACCGGCGGACTCTCCCTACGAGCAGTACTTC,CSIEPADSPYEQYF
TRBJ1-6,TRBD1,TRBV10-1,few,TGCGCCAGCAGCCCAGGACAGGGGAGATCACCCCTCCACTTT,CASSPGQGRSPLHF
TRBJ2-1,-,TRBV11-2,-,TGTGCCAGCAGCTTAAGGTTCAGGGTATGGTCCTACAATGAGCAGTTCTTC,CASSLRFRVWSYNEQFF
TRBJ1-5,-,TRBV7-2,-,TGTGCCAGCAGCTCCTTACGTCGGGATCAGCCCCAGCATTTT,CASSSLRRDQPQHF
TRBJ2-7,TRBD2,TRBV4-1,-,TGCGCCAGCAGCCAAAGGATAGCGGGGGGCCCGTCCTACGAGCAGTACTTC,CASSQRIAGGPSYEQYF
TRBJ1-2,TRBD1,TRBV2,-,TGTGCCACCTACGGACAGGGGGTGTACTATGGCTACACCTTC,CATYGQGVYYGYTF
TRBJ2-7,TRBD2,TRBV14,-,TGTGCCAGCAGCCAAGATTGGACTAGGGGTTATGAGCAGTACTTC,CASSQDWTRGYEQYF
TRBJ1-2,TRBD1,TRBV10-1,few,TGCGCCAGCAGTGAGGACCAGGGGGTTGGCTACACCTTC,CASSEDQGVGYTF
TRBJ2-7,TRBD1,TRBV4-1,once,TGCGCCAGCAGCCAAGATTCCGGGACAGGGCGGTACGAGCAGTACTTC,CASSQDSGTGRYEQYF
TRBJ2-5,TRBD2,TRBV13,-,TGTGCCAGCAGCTTAGGGAGGTTTAGCGGGAGTAAAGGGACCCAGTACTTC,CASSLGRFSGSKGTQYF
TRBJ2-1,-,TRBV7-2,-,TGTGCACTAACAACAGAGGGCCTTAATGAGCAGTTCTTC,CALTTEGLNEQFF
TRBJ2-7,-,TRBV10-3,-,TGTGCCATCAGTGACCCCACCCTCGGGGCCTACGAGCAGTACTTC,CAISDPTLGAYEQYF
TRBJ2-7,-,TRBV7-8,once,TGTGCCAGCAGCTTAGGTTGGACAGCGGACTCCTACGAGCAGTACTTC,CASSLGWTADSYEQYF
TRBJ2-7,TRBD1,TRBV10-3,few,TGTGCCATCAGTGGACAGGGTCGGGCCGAGCAGTACTTC,CAISGQGRAEQYF
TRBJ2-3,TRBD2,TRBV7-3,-,TGTGCCAGCAGCTTAAGTCGTATGGGACTAGCGGGGCCAGATACGCAGTATTTT,CASSLSRMGLAGPDTQYF
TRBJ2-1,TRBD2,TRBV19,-,TGTGCCAGTAGTCCCCTCGGTTTAGCGGGGCCCGGGGAGCAGTTCTTC,CASSPLGLAGPGEQFF
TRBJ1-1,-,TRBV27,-,TGTGCCAGCAGTCCGGGTCGGGCTGAAGCTTTCTTT,CASSPGRAEAFF
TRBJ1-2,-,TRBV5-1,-,TGCGCCAGCAGCTTGGATTTCGGGGGAAACTCAGGCTACACCTTC,CASSLDFGGNSGYTF
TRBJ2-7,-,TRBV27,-,TGTGCCAGCACAAACACAGGGAAGCAGTACTTC,CASTNTGKQYF
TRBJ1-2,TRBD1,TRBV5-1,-,TGCGCCAGCAGCCGGGAAATAACAGGGGGCTCCTATGGCTACACCTTC,CASSREITGGSYGYTF
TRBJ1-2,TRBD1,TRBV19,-,TGTGCCAGTAGCCAGACAGGGAAGGATGGCTACACCTTC,CASSQTGKDGYTF
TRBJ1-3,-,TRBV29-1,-,TGCAGCGCCAGTAGGGGGACCCTAATCCCTGGAAACACCATATATTTT,CSASRGTLIPGNTIYF
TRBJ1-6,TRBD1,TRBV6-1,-,TGTGCCAGCAGTGAGGGACAGATTAATTCACCCCTCCACTTT,CASSEGQINSPLHF
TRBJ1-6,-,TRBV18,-,TGTGCCAGCTCACCAATGGAGGGCTCCTATAATTCACCCCTCCACTTT,CASSPMEGSYNSPLHF
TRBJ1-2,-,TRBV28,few,TGTGCCAGTCTTCAGGGGAGCAATGGCTACACCTTC,CASLQGSNGYTF
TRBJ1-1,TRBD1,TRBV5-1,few,TGCGCCAGCAGACCTGACGCAGGGGGTACTGAAGCTTTCTTT,CASRPDAGGTEAFF
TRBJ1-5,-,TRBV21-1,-,TGTGCCAGCAGCAACCTGCACAGGAGATACAATCAGCCCCAGCATTTT,CASSNLHRRYNQPQHF